This passage covers 22 T cell receptor beta chains from one sample sequenced in a study of PD-1 blockade in classical Hodgkin lymphoma. The assay was immunoSEQ multiplex PCR, and TCRdb's table has in-frame clones only and misses some. Of tens of thousands of clones detected, around 89% appear once; the ten largest clones hold roughly an eighth. Relapse was seen in all patients after autologous stem cell transplantation, and brentuximab vedotin exposure was variable. Sample: peripheral blood mononuclear cells (PBMCs), taken at baseline. The receptor source for this set is a human donor with classical Hodgkin lymphoma.

This chain connects TRBV15 to TRBJ1-5; 9 bases are a match to TRBD1. With 5 bases clipped from V and 3 bases from J, the junction kept 11 bases outside the gene matches. CDR1 and CDR2 (germline): LNHNV, YYDKDF (reference sequence). CDR3 length equals 17 residues. The CDR3, as DNA: TGTGCCACCAGCGGCCCCGGGACAGGGTACGCCAATCAGCCCCAGCATTTT. Translated, it gives CATSGPGTGYANQPQHF. The full variable domain, in which reference TRBV15 and TRBJ1-5 provide the parts outside the CDR3, is DAMVIQNPRYQVTQFGKPVTLSCSQTLNHNVMYWYQQKSSQAPKLLFHYYDKDFNNEADTPDNFQSRRPNTSFCFLDIRSPGLGDTAMYLCATSGPGTGYANQPQHFGDGTRLSIL.

This chain uses TRBV10-3 with TRBJ2-6; no reliable D call. V was clipped by 10 bases and J by 1 base, with 14 bases between them. This CDR3 is 15 amino acids long. Germline-derived CDR1 and CDR2 are ENHRY and SYGVKD. CDR3 sequence (DNA): TGTGCCACCGAAACTTCCCGGTCTGGGGCCAACGTCCTGACTTTC. Protein sequence: CATETSRSGANVLTF.

The chain employs TRBV5-4 and TRBJ2-7; the D gene is possibly TRBD2 (6 bases). Germline CDR1 is SGHNT and CDR2 is YYREEE (reference sequence). This CDR3 is built from 13 residues. V lost 6 bases to trimming and J lost 0 bases, with 10 bases between them. The CDR3 bases are TGTGCCAGCACCCTGGGGGGCTCCTACGAGCAGTACTTC. This encodes CASTLGGSYEQYF.

The chain combines TRBV27 with TRBJ1-5; 11 bases are shared with TRBD1. The germline gives CDR1 MNHEY, CDR2 SMNVEV (reference sequence). The CDR3 sequence is 18 residues long. Trimming at V came to 5 bases and at J to 0 bases, leaving 9 bases not matched to a gene. The CDR3 is CASSGGQGVSDSNQPQHF. The CDR3 DNA reads as TGTGCCAGCAGTGGGGGACAGGGGGTTTCCGATAGCAATCAGCCCCAGCATTTT.

CDR3 in DNA: TGTGCCAGCAGTCCAACTCGGGACCACACTGAAGCTTTCTTT. Amino acids: CASSPTRDHTEAFF. The chain joins TRBV28 to TRBJ1-1; D possibly corresponds to TRBD1 (5 bases). Germline assignment: CDR1 MDHEN and CDR2 SYDVKM. This CDR3 contains 14 residues. Trimming shortened V by 5 bases and J by 3 bases, and 13 bases separated the two germline ends.

V and J are TRBV14 and TRBJ2-1, with D perhaps TRBD2 (5 bases). The germline V gene encodes CDR1 SGHDN and CDR2 FVKESK. The CDR3 has 15 residues. V was pared by 1 base and J by 8 bases, with 15 bases between. CDR3 in DNA: TGTGCCAGCAGCCAAGGGTATGAGGGCTATCATGAGCAGTTCTTC. Protein: CASSQGYEGYHEQFF.

This chain uses TRBV28 with TRBJ1-2; no reliable D call. Germline CDR1 MDHEN, CDR2 SYDVKM. The V end was cut by 6 bases, the J end by 3 bases, with 17 bases between. The CDR3 contains 15 residues. CDR3 residues: CASRIRLSGDYGYTF. The DNA for the CDR3 is TGTGCCAGCAGGATCAGACTTTCCGGGGACTATGGCTACACCTTC.

This clone was seen a single time. The chain's CDR3 is CASSRDRAGETQYF. CDR3 bases: TGTGCCAGTAGTAGGGACAGGGCCGGGGAGACCCAGTACTTC. V is TRBV19 and J is TRBJ2-5; 9 bases map to TRBD1. The CDR3 covers 14 residues. Germline V gives CDR1 LNHDA, CDR2 SQIVND (reference sequence). J was trimmed by 5 bases and V by 4 bases; bases with no gene match: 5.

The genes are TRBV25-1 and TRBJ1-2; D gene unclear. The V gene lost 1 base and the J gene lost 0 bases, with 9 bases spanning the gap. CDR1 MGHDK and CDR2 SYGVNS come from the germline V gene. The CDR3 consists of 15 residues. Here the CDR3 reads CASSESSSANYGYTF. For the CDR3, the DNA is TGTGCCAGCAGTGAATCGTCCTCGGCTAACTATGGCTACACCTTC.

The chain couples TRBV9 to TRBJ1-1; no clear D. From germline, CDR1 is SGDLS and CDR2 YYNGEE. The V end was cut by 0 bases, the J end by 7 bases, with 7 bases between. The CDR3 runs to 12 residues. The CDR3 DNA reads TGTGCCAGCAGCGTAGACGAGAATGAAGCTTTCTTT. Its translation is CASSVDENEAFF.

The chain joins TRBV7-9 to TRBJ1-1, with 9 bases fitting TRBD1. Germline assignment: CDR1 SEHNR and CDR2 FQNEAQ (reference sequence). The CDR3 length is 13 residues. V was pared by 1 base and J by 11 bases, with 5 bases of the junction left unmatched. The DNA of the CDR3 is TGTGCCAGCAGCTTAGACAGGGGGCTGTTGGCTTTCTTT. Amino acid sequence: CASSLDRGLLAFF.

V gene TRBV7-9 combines with J gene TRBJ1-1, with unresolved D. Germline V gene lookup returns CDR1 SEHNR and CDR2 FQNEAQ (reference sequence). The V end was cut by 5 bases, the J end by 4 bases, with 11 bases between. The CDR3 extends over 13 amino acids. This chain's CDR3 is CASSAEVVTEAFF. The CDR3 region has the DNA TGTGCCAGCAGCGCCGAGGTGGTCACTGAAGCTTTCTTT.

The count of this clone is one. The chain employs TRBV5-6 and TRBJ2-4; TRBD1 matches 8 bases. Trimming at V came to 6 bases and at J to 8 bases, leaving 7 bases not matched to a gene. The CDR3 is made up of 13 amino acids. Germline CDR1 and CDR2: SGHDT and YYEEEE. In nucleotides, the CDR3 is TGTGCCAGCAACCCCGGACAGGGCTACATTCAGTACTTC. It is translated as CASNPGQGYIQYF.

The V call is TRBV10-3, the J call TRBJ2-7; D is perhaps TRBD2 (5 bases). Germline loops: CDR1 ENHRY, CDR2 SYGVKD. The CDR3 runs 13 residues. V lost 5 bases and J 1 base, leaving 9 bases between the germline ends. The CDR3 loop reads CAISREDSYEQYF. CDR3 coding DNA: TGTGCCATCAGTCGGGAAGATTCCTACGAGCAGTACTTC.

The chain links TRBV19 to TRBJ1-2, with D unresolved. The V end lost 0 bases, the J end lost 7 bases, and 15 bases lay between the germline ends. The CDR3 consists of 15 residues. Germline V gene data show CDR1 as LNHDA and CDR2 as SQIVND (reference sequence). The CDR3 DNA sequence: TGTGCCAGTAGTATAGATCGGATGTCGGGCCTTGGCTACACCTTC. It specifies CASSIDRMSGLGYTF. Full variable domain (rest looked up from reference TRBV19 and TRBJ1-2): DGGITQSPKYLFRKEGQNVTLSCEQNLNHDAMYWYRQDPGQGLRLIYYSQIVNDFQKGDIAEGYSVSREKKESFPLTVTSAQKNPTAFYLCASSIDRMSGLGYTFGSGTRLTVV.

The CDR3 region has the DNA TGTGCCAGCAGCCCCTGGGACAGGGTGACTGGAAACACCATATATTTT. Encoded protein: CASSPWDRVTGNTIYF. V and J are TRBV7-9 and TRBJ1-3; 9 bases align to TRBD1. The CDR3 length is 16 residues. Germline assignment: CDR1 SEHNR and CDR2 FQNEAQ (reference sequence). V shed 5 bases and J 2 bases; nucleotides not matched to a gene: 7.

In DNA, the CDR3 is TGTGCCAGCAGCGTAGGCTCCGGGCGGAGCTCTGGAAACACCATATATTTT. Translation gives CASSVGSGRSSGNTIYF. The genes are TRBV9 and TRBJ1-3; D is uncertain. The CDR3 has 17 amino acids. Looked up from germline, CDR1 is SGDLS and CDR2 is YYNGEE. V dropped 0 bases and J dropped 0 bases, with 13 bases sitting between them.

The gene calls are TRBV10-3 and TRBJ1-6; the match to TRBD1 covers 8 bases. There are 15 residues in the CDR3. With V trimmed by 4 bases and J by 5 bases, 4 bases remained unmatched. The germline V gene has CDR1 ENHRY and CDR2 SYGVKD. As DNA, the CDR3 is TGTGCCATCAGTGGACCGACAGGGGATAATTCACCCCTCCACTTT. The encoded protein is CAISGPTGDNSPLHF.

J is TRBJ1-1 and V is TRBV6-5; D is uncertain. Germline loops: CDR1 MNHEY, CDR2 SVGAGI. Trimming took off 4 bases at V and 7 bases at J, with 10 bases between the two ends. CDR3 length: 12 amino acids. CDR3: CASSSPFREAFF. The CDR3, as DNA: TGTGCCAGCAGTTCGCCTTTCCGTGAAGCTTTCTTT.

The chain has TRBV5-4 and TRBJ2-1, with 7 bases fitting TRBD2. Trimming at V came to 4 bases and at J to 8 bases, leaving 12 bases not matched to a gene. This CDR3 has 15 amino acids. Germline V gives CDR1 SGHNT, CDR2 YYREEE (reference sequence). CDR3 residues: CASSVPGLPPDEQFF. CDR3 coding DNA: TGTGCCAGCAGCGTGCCGGGACTACCCCCCGATGAGCAGTTCTTC. Full variable domain (remainder filled in from reference TRBV5-4 and TRBJ2-1): ETGVTQSPTHLIKTRGQQVTLRCSSQSGHNTVSWYQQALGQGPQFIFQYYREEENGRGNFPPRFSGLQFPNYSSELNVNALELDDSALYLCASSVPGLPPDEQFFGPGTRLTVL.

V gene TRBV19 combines with J gene TRBJ1-5; TRBD1 is a possible D gene (5 bases). Trimming pared 2 bases from V and 6 bases from J, leaving 14 bases between. CDR3 length: 15 residues. Germline V lookup: CDR1 LNHDA, CDR2 SQIVND (reference sequence). The CDR3 sequence: CASSILRGAGQPQHF. The CDR3 DNA reads TGTGCCAGTAGTATACTGAGGGGCGCGGGTCAGCCCCAGCATTTT.

This chain joins TRBV11-1 and TRBJ2-3; tentative D call: TRBD1 (5 bases). CDR3 length: 18 residues. Germline CDR1 and CDR2: SGHAT and FQDESV (reference sequence). V lost 2 bases, J lost 3 bases, and 21 bases lay in between. This CDR3 reads CASSLTAQGHIKTDTQYF. CDR3 bases: TGTGCCAGCAGCTTAACTGCTCAGGGCCATATTAAGACAGATACGCAGTATTTT.